The rows below give T cell receptor beta chains drawn from one sample of a study of blood T cell repertoires in COVID-19. Some clones are missing from TCRdb's copy, which holds only in-frame ones; the method was immunoSEQ multiplex PCR. The sample lists some 100,000 clones; about 90% were seen once. Sequencing was performed on peripheral blood. Receptors originate from a man aged 50-60 years with COVID-19, enrolled during active disease. Each CDR3 is given without its conserved first and last residue.

ASRGLGNTIY TRBV19
ASSLGHNTGELF TRBV7-3
ASSEGDRGSHGYT TRBV2
ASSVGGDSVNTIY TRBV9
ASRITSGHYNEQF TRBV6-1
ASSETGTYGYT TRBV7-8
ASTGGSGRSSYNEQF TRBV2
ASSDSGIKIEKLF TRBV2
ASSLAYGYT TRBV28
AWRPTGQSSYNSPLH TRBV30
ASSLETGPDSYGYT TRBV5-4
ASSLDRYNEQF TRBV11-2
ASTTVPGGETQY TRBV5-1
AWSVRRLQTGQRQGNEQF TRBV30
ASSLDVNRGSTDTQY TRBV5-1
ASSQVHGGYT TRBV25-1
ASSLVGGTGGMNTEAF TRBV5-1
ASSSLRQVDSPLH TRBV28
ASSTRTGDGELF TRBV6-5
ASSLGQGWNGYT TRBV7-2
ASSNGGVAGCGEQY TRBV21-1
ASREGTGQLRGYT TRBV10-2
ASSLVHRANYGYT TRBV7-9
ASSWLVGGVDTQY TRBV11-2
ASSDQTGFPQY TRBV2
ASSEARETQY TRBV2
ASSLTAGLGANEQF TRBV3-1/TRBV3-2
ASSSAGGSPGELF TRBV6-2/TRBV6-3
ASRIGTSGGTDTQY TRBV3-1/TRBV3-2
ASREGTVRQPQH TRBV2
ASSTGQVGSGNTIY TRBV5-1